These 6 T cell receptor beta chains were sequenced from one sample in a study of blood T cell repertoires in COVID-19. TCRdb's table, derived via immunoSEQ multiplex PCR, lists solely in-frame clones and lacks some. The sample lists about 54,000 clones, over 80% seen once, with roughly 2% in the top ten. Sequenced sample: peripheral blood. The source of these receptors is a woman aged 55-75 years with acute or convalescent COVID-19.

The genes are TRBV5-4 and TRBJ1-3; 8 bases match TRBD1. Germline values: CDR1 SGHNT, CDR2 YYREEE (reference sequence). The CDR3 contains 13 residues. V shed 1 base and J 8 bases; nucleotides not matched to a gene: 2. Here the CDR3 reads CASSLTGGDTIYF. CDR3 nucleotides: TGTGCCAGCAGCTTGACAGGGGGGGACACCATATATTTT.

The chain joins TRBV25-1 to TRBJ1-1; TRBD1 aligns across 12 bases. CDR1 and CDR2 (germline): MGHDK, SYGVNS. With 6 bases clipped from V and 5 bases from J, the junction kept 7 bases outside the gene matches. This CDR3 comprises 15 residues. CDR3 loop: CASRGDRGRGTEAFF. CDR3 bases: TGTGCCAGCAGGGGGGACAGGGGGCGAGGAACTGAAGCTTTCTTT.

V is TRBV5-1 and J is TRBJ2-1; 8 nucleotides agree with TRBD2. After removal of 5 bases from V and 0 bases from J, the junction contained 4 bases not matched to a gene. CDR1 SGHRS and CDR2 YFSETQ come from the germline V gene. This CDR3 has 15 amino acids. CDR3 sequence: CASRTSESSYNEQFF. As DNA, the CDR3 is TGCGCCAGCAGGACTAGCGAGAGCTCCTACAATGAGCAGTTCTTC.

J is TRBJ1-2 and V is TRBV10-3, with D perhaps matching TRBD1 (6 bases). The CDR3 consists of 13 residues. Germline loops: CDR1 ENHRY, CDR2 SYGVKD. Trimming shortened V by 2 bases and J by 4 bases, and 8 bases separated the two germline ends. CDR3 sequence reads: CAISEGQIYGYTF. In DNA, the CDR3 is TGTGCCATCAGTGAGGGACAGATCTATGGCTACACCTTC.

The rearrangement uses TRBV5-6 and TRBJ2-5; TRBD2 aligns across 11 bases. The germline V gene encodes CDR1 SGHDT and CDR2 YYEEEE. This CDR3 spans 13 amino acids. The V segment lost 6 bases and the J segment 5 bases; nucleotides outside the gene matches: 3. CDR3 in amino acids: CASKTSGSETQYF. In DNA, the CDR3 is TGTGCCAGCAAAACTAGCGGGAGTGAGACCCAGTACTTC.

The chain combines TRBV7-9 with TRBJ2-2; maybe TRBD1 (5 bases). V shed 1 base and J shed 0 bases, with 18 bases lying between them. The CDR3 sequence is 19 residues long. CDR1 is SEHNR, CDR2 FQNEAQ, per germline (reference sequence). This CDR3 is CASSLGNVARGSNTGELFF. The CDR3 nucleotides read TGTGCCAGCAGCTTAGGGAACGTGGCTAGGGGTTCGAACACCGGGGAGCTGTTTTTT. Together with reference TRBV7-9 and TRBJ2-2, the CDR3 gives the full variable domain: DTGVSQNPRHKITKRGQNVTFRCDPISEHNRLYWYRQTLGQGPEFLTYFQNEAQLEKSRLLSDRFSAERPKGSFSTLEIQRTEQGDSAMYLCASSLGNVARGSNTGELFFGEGSRLTVL.